This is a list of T cell receptor beta chains from one sample in a study of shared clonotypes between healthy human individuals. Repertoires were generated with immunoSEQ multiplex PCR, while TCRdb's copy carries only in-frame clones and drops some. The sample includes hundreds of thousands of clones, 73% of them seen just once. Sequencing used memory CD4+ T cells sorted from blood. The receptors were sampled from a woman aged 25 to 39 in good health. The CDR3 runs from the conserved cysteine through the conserved F or W. Fields, in order: V gene, D gene, J gene, clone size, CDR3 protein, CDR3 DNA. D genes are given only for firm matches. The listing skips clone size in some rows; elsewhere it reads once, few, many or a size class.

TRBV28	NA	TRBJ2-7	NA	CASSSAQGRGEQYF	TGTGCCAGCAGTTCGGCCCAGGGACGGGGCGAGCAGTACTTC
TRBV7-9	NA	TRBJ1-1	NA	CASSLVSPGNTEAFF	TGTGCCAGCAGCTTAGTGTCGCCCGGGAACACTGAAGCTTTCTTT
TRBV23-1	TRBD2	TRBJ2-1	NA	CASIDSPPVGTIPYNEQFF	TGCGCCAGCATCGATTCTCCCCCGGTCGGGACTATTCCTTACAATGAGCAGTTCTTC
TRBV28	NA	TRBJ2-2	once	CASRVRDRGPGELFF	TGTGCCAGCAGAGTCCGGGACCGGGGGCCCGGGGAGCTGTTTTTT
TRBV6-1	NA	TRBJ2-2	once	CASSSGPATGELFF	TGTGCCAGCAGCTCGGGACCAGCCACCGGGGAGCTGTTTTTT
TRBV5-4	NA	TRBJ2-2	NA	CASRRQNTGELFF	TGTGCCAGCCGACGACAGAACACCGGGGAGCTGTTTTTT
TRBV6-6	NA	TRBJ2-2	once	CASSHDSDTGELFF	TGTGCCAGCAGCCACGACAGTGACACCGGGGAGCTGTTTTTT
TRBV9	TRBD2	TRBJ2-1	few	CASSVGGGLAGFEQFF	TGTGCCAGCAGCGTAGGGGGAGGACTAGCGGGATTTGAGCAGTTCTTC
TRBV2	NA	TRBJ2-1	NA	CASSGRRTAINEQFF	TGTGCCAGCAGTGGGCGTAGGACTGCAATTAATGAGCAGTTCTTC
TRBV2	NA	TRBJ1-1	once	CASSVDFSNTEAFF	TGTGCCAGCAGTGTAGACTTCTCGAACACTGAAGCTTTCTTT
TRBV28	TRBD1	TRBJ2-7	NA	CASSTPGQGSPSSYEQYF	TGTGCCAGCAGTACACCGGGACAGGGATCACCGAGCTCCTACGAGCAGTACTTC
TRBV7-2	NA	TRBJ2-3	NA	CASTAYLGTDTQYF	TGTGCCAGCACCGCATATTTGGGCACAGATACGCAGTATTTT
TRBV5-1	NA	TRBJ2-2	NA	CASSLSAGTTGELFF	TGCGCCAGCAGCTTGTCGGCGGGCACTACCGGGGAGCTGTTTTTT
TRBV5-6	TRBD2	TRBJ2-2	NA	CASSLGSGRAHGELFF	TGTGCCAGCAGCCTCGGAAGCGGGAGGGCCCACGGGGAGCTGTTTTTT
TRBV10-2	TRBD2	TRBJ2-7	few	CASHTPGLAGTEQYF	TGCGCCAGTCATACGCCGGGACTAGCGGGAACCGAGCAGTACTTC
TRBV5-4	TRBD1	TRBJ2-2	few	CASSLDPTGGTGELFF	TGTGCCAGCAGCTTGGACCCAACAGGGGGAACCGGGGAGCTGTTTTTT
TRBV29-1	NA	TRBJ2-7	NA	CSVDGVGGFHEQYF	TGCAGCGTTGATGGAGTCGGAGGGTTCCACGAGCAGTACTTC
TRBV18	TRBD1	TRBJ1-2	NA	CASSLGQGNYGYTF	TGTGCCAGCTCACTCGGACAGGGAAACTATGGCTACACCTTC
TRBV28	NA	TRBJ1-1	NA	CASSRYWNTEAFF	TGTGCCAGCAGTCGGTACTGGAACACTGAAGCTTTCTTT
TRBV6-6	TRBD1	TRBJ2-5	NA	CASRPGTGGVETQYF	TGTGCCAGCAGACCCGGGACAGGGGGCGTGGAGACCCAGTACTTC
TRBV18	TRBD1	TRBJ2-4	few	CASSPTGDGDIQYF	TGTGCCAGCTCCCCGACAGGGGATGGAGACATTCAGTACTTC
TRBV2	NA	TRBJ1-2	NA	CASSERGSNYGYTF	TGTGCCAGCAGCGAGCGGGGCTCTAACTATGGCTACACCTTC
TRBV4-2	NA	TRBJ2-5	NA	CASSQATGEVEETQYF	TGTGCCAGCAGCCAAGCAACGGGAGAAGTTGAGGAGACCCAGTACTTC
TRBV30	NA	TRBJ1-1	NA	CAWSLAGGLNTEAFF	TGTGCCTGGAGTTTAGCCGGGGGGTTGAACACTGAAGCTTTCTTT
TRBV7-2	TRBD2	TRBJ2-2	NA	CASSSGLAGVNTGELFF	TGTGCCAGCAGCTCGGGACTAGCGGGGGTGAACACCGGGGAGCTGTTTTTT
TRBV14	NA	TRBJ2-5	NA	CASSPGWETQYF	TGTGCCAGCAGTCCCGGGTGGGAGACCCAGTACTTC
TRBV5-1	NA	TRBJ2-1	NA	CASSLVADNNEQFF	TGCGCCAGCAGCTTGGTAGCAGATAACAATGAGCAGTTCTTC
TRBV18	TRBD1	TRBJ1-1	NA	CASSPLGTGARTEAFF	TGTGCCAGCTCACCACTTGGGACAGGGGCTCGGACTGAAGCTTTCTTT
TRBV5-1	NA	TRBJ2-7	NA	CASSSMTVSYEQYF	TGCGCCAGCAGCTCGATGACAGTCTCCTACGAGCAGTACTTC
TRBV5-1	NA	TRBJ2-7	once	CASSTQPQGNDEQYF	TGCGCCAGCAGCACCCAGCCGCAAGGGAACGACGAGCAGTACTTC
TRBV5-4	TRBD1	TRBJ2-1	NA	CASSFPLRTGGNEQFF	TGTGCCAGCAGCTTTCCTCTTCGGACAGGGGGCAATGAGCAGTTCTTC
TRBV5-1	NA	TRBJ2-7	NA	CASSLVGEQYF	TGCGCCAGCAGCTTGGTCGGCGAGCAGTACTTC
TRBV28	TRBD2	TRBJ2-7	few	CASSPQTSGAYEQYF	TGTGCCAGCAGTCCCCAGACTAGCGGGGCTTACGAGCAGTACTTC
TRBV28	NA	TRBJ2-7	NA	CASLGAYEQYF	TGTGCCAGCCTGGGGGCCTACGAGCAGTACTTC
TRBV7-8	NA	TRBJ2-7	few	CASSLGPTLSYEQYF	TGTGCCAGCAGCTTAGGGCCGACCCTATCCTACGAGCAGTACTTC
TRBV18	NA	TRBJ1-5	NA	CASSPPRGEKGNQPQHF	TGTGCCAGCTCACCACCTAGGGGCGAAAAAGGCAATCAGCCCCAGCATTTT
TRBV5-6	NA	TRBJ2-5	once	CASSLRVLRGETQYF	TGTGCCAGCAGCCTACGCGTTCTGAGGGGGGAGACCCAGTACTTC
TRBV18	TRBD2	TRBJ2-3	NA	CASSRDYLSTDTQYF	TGTGCCAGCTCCCGGGACTACCTTAGCACAGATACGCAGTATTTT
TRBV5-1	TRBD2	TRBJ2-1	NA	CVCQAGDGNEQFF	TGCGTCTGCCAGGCGGGAGATGGCAATGAGCAGTTCTTC
TRBV30	NA	TRBJ2-7	NA	CAWSGSGVQREQYF	TGTGCCTGGAGTGGTTCGGGTGTACAGCGCGAGCAGTACTTC
TRBV29-1	NA	TRBJ1-1	many	CSVEDLGGLNTEAFF	TGCAGCGTTGAAGATCTAGGGGGTTTGAACACTGAAGCTTTCTTT
TRBV27	NA	TRBJ2-1	NA	CASSRGGSDPHNEQFF	TGTGCCAGCAGCCGCGGAGGGTCAGACCCCCACAATGAGCAGTTCTTC
TRBV6-5	TRBD1	TRBJ2-1	NA	CASRKQGNEQFF	TGTGCCAGCAGGAAACAGGGGAATGAGCAGTTCTTC
TRBV19	NA	TRBJ1-2	many	CASSMDRRERGYTF	TGTGCCAGTAGTATGGACCGGAGGGAGCGCGGCTACACCTTC
TRBV28	NA	TRBJ1-5	NA	CASKPGVVFGQPQHF	TGTGCCAGCAAACCAGGGGTCGTTTTCGGTCAGCCCCAGCATTTT
TRBV11-2	NA	TRBJ1-1	NA	CASRPNQGRNTEAFF	TGTGCCAGCAGACCCAATCAGGGTAGGAACACTGAAGCTTTCTTT
TRBV11-1	NA	TRBJ2-1	NA	CASSMENYNEQFF	TGTGCCAGCAGCATGGAGAACTACAATGAGCAGTTCTTC
TRBV2	NA	TRBJ1-2	NA	CASSVFAGSASNGYTF	TGTGCCAGCAGTGTTTTTGCAGGGTCGGCAAGTAATGGCTACACCTTC
TRBV10-1	NA	TRBJ2-3	once	CASSRDATDTQYF	TGCGCCAGCAGCCGGGACGCCACAGATACGCAGTATTTT
TRBV9	TRBD2	TRBJ2-1	NA	CASSVGAGGVNNEQFF	TGTGCCAGCAGCGTAGGAGCGGGAGGGGTTAACAATGAGCAGTTCTTC
TRBV29-1	NA	TRBJ2-1	NA	CSVRTASNEQFF	TGCAGCGTTCGGACAGCAAGTAATGAGCAGTTCTTC
TRBV10-2	NA	TRBJ1-5	NA	CASSGVGWSQPQHF	TGCGCCAGCAGTGGTGTGGGATGGAGTCAGCCCCAGCATTTT
TRBV28	TRBD2	TRBJ2-2	NA	CASSHRLAGGQGGELFF	TGTGCCAGCAGTCACCGACTAGCGGGAGGGCAGGGCGGGGAGCTGTTTTTT